This T cell receptor beta chain was captured in a study of blood T cell repertoires in COVID-19 (dated by TCRdb to 2018 to 2020). Looking at the study overall: Samples covering the acute and convalescent phases of COVID-19 were provided by collaborators in the United States, Italy and Spain. A de-identified subject ID, COVID-19 status, age in years and sex were almost always included in the sample metadata. The material from the prospective study consisted of cDNA or gDNA derived from T cells, B-cell-depleted T cells, or PBMCs. Where available, HLA class I and class II types were obtained from metadata supplied by the sample provider rather than from assay-based typing. The repertoires were made available in a free public database intended to serve as a resource for research on the immune response to SARS-CoV-2. Subjects who had been exposed to COVID-19, were actively infected with it, or had recovered from it provided the deeply sampled blood TCRbeta repertoires that made up the dataset. The samples were drawn from two sources: the first 160 participants of the ongoing ImmuneRACE study, and 950 to 1,500 subjects contributed by 6 global collaborators. Results and caveats for the whole study, not just this receptor: The amount of clinical and demographic metadata varied by source and participant and was provided uncurated.

CDR1 and CDR2, looked up from the germline V gene, are KGHSH and LQKENI. V is clipped by 0 bases and J by 6 bases, and the sequence between their germline boundaries is 18 bases long. There are 16 amino acids in the CDR3, from cysteine to phenylalanine inclusive. The DNA shown is the 48-base CDR3, in frame from base 1. TCRbeta CDR3 regions were amplified from genomic DNA by means of the immunoSEQ Assay, a bias-controlled multiplex PCR. Concerning the study's data processing: The number of nucleated cells in each sample was estimated by amplification of reference gene primers within the assay. To quantify the absolute abundance of each unique TCRbeta CDR3 rearrangement, sequence reads were collapsed and filtered. Productive Simpson clonality was computed per sample as the square root of Simpson's diversity index over productive rearrangements. TCRdb carries this immuneACCESS record with in-frame sequences only. Its versions omit some clonotypes, under half of them owing to an unresolved V gene in the studies checked, with the rest unexplained. V and J calls plus clone size are reproduced from that table; the DNA served to infer D and trimming. This sample holds 120,000 to 150,000 clones; about 88% were observed only once. The ten largest make up around 2.3% of the sample.

In the case of this clone: Its antigen is still unknown. No clone much larger than this one lies a single base away; base qualities are absent.

One collaborating source in Seattle enrolled patients while the patients were actively infected and followed the patients over time throughout the course of disease. Each collaborating institution followed its own protocols to collect whole blood in K2EDTA tubes. Collaborator samples were shipped for TCRbeta analysis as frozen whole blood, isolated PBMCs, or DNA extracted from either sample type. This sequence was found in a human donor with COVID-19, enrolled during active disease. The donor label of this sample is uncertain. The source material was peripheral blood. The chain is made from TRBV18 and TRBJ2-7; matching of 6 bases hints at TRBD1 as the D gene. CDR3 reads: CASSPPDRSFAAEQYF. The DNA is TGTGCCAGCTCACCACCGGACAGATCATTCGCCGCCGAGCAGTACTTC.